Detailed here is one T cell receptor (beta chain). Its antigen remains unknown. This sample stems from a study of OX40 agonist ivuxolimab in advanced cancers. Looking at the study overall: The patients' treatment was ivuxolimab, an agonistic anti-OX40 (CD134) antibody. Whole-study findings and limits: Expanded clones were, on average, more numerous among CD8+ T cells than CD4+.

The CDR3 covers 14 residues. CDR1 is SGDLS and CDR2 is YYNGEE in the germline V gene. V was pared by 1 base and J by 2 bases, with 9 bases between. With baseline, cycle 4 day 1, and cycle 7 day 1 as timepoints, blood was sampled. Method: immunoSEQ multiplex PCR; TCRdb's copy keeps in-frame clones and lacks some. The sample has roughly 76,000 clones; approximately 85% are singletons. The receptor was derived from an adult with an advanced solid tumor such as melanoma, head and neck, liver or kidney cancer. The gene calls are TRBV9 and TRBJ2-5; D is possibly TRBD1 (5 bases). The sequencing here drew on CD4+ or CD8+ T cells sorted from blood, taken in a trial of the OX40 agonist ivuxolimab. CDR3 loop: CASSVSGFQETQYF. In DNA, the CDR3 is TGTGCCAGCAGCGTATCAGGGTTTCAAGAGACCCAGTACTTC. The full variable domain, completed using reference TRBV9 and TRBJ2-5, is DSGVTQTPKHLITATGQRVTLRCSPRSGDLSVYWYQQSLDQGLQFLIQYYNGEERAKGNILERFSAQQFPDLHSELNLSSLELGDSALYFCASSVSGFQETQYFGPGTRLLVL.